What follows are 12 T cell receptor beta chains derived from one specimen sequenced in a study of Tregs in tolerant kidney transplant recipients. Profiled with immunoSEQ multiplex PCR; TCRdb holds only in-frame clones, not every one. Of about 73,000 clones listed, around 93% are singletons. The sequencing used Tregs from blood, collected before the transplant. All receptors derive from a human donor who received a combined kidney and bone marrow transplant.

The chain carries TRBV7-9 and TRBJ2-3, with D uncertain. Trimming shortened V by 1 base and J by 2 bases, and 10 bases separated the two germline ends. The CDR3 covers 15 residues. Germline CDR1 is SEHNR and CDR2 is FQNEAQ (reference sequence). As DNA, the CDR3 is TGTGCCAGCAGCTTAGAACGGGCATACACAGATACGCAGTATTTT. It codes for CASSLERAYTDTQYF.

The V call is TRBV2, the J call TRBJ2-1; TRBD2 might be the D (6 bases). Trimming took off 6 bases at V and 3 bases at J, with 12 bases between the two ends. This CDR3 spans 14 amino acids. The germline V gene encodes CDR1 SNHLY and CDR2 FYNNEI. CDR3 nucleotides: TGTGCCAGCAGCAAGCTTAGCGGCTACAATGAGCAGTTCTTC. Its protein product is CASSKLSGYNEQFF.

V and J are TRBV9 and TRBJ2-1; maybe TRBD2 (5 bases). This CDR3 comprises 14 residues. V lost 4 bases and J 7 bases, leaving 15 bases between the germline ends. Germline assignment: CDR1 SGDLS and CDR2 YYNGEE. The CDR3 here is CASSQSGLLNEQFF. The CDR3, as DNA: TGTGCCAGCAGCCAGAGCGGTCTTTTGAATGAGCAGTTCTTC.

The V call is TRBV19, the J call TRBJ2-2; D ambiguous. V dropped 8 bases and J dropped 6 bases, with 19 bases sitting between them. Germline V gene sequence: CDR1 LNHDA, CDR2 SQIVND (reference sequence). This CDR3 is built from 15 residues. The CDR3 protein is CASLRGSALPGELFF. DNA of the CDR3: TGTGCCAGTCTACGCGGTTCAGCTTTGCCCGGGGAGCTGTTTTTT. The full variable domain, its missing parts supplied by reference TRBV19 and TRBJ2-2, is DGGITQSPKYLFRKEGQNVTLSCEQNLNHDAMYWYRQDPGQGLRLIYYSQIVNDFQKGDIAEGYSVSREKKESFPLTVTSAQKNPTAFYLCASLRGSALPGELFFGEGSRLTVL.

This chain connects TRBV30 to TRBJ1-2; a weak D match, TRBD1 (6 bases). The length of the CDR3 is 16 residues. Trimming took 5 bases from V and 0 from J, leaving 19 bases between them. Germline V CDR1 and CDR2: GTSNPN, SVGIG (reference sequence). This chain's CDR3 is CAWDRYAGRANYGYTF. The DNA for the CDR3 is TGTGCCTGGGACAGGTACGCAGGCCGAGCTAACTATGGCTACACCTTC.

The chain's CDR3 is CASSFFSRGTVTRQYF. The CDR3 region has the DNA TGTGCCAGCAGCTTCTTCTCCCGCGGGACGGTTACGAGGCAGTACTTC. The chain has TRBV5-8 and TRBJ2-7; possible D gene TRBD2, 6 bases. The CDR3 loop spans 16 amino acids. The V and J ends lost 2 bases and 9 bases respectively, with 24 bases between them. The germline V gene encodes CDR1 SGHTS and CDR2 YDEGEE.

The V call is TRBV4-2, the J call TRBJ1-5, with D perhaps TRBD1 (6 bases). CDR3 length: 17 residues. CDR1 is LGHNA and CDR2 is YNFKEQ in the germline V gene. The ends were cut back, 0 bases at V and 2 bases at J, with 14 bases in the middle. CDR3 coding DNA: TGTGCCAGCAGCCAAGATACCGGGGGCGCGGGCAATCAGCCCCAGCATTTT. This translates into CASSQDTGGAGNQPQHF.

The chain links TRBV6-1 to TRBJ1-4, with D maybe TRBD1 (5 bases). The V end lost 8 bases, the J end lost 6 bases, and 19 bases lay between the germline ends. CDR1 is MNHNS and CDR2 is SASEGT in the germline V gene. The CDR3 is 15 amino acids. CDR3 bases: TGTGCCAGCCTTGACACGGGGGTTGCGGATGAAAAACTGTTTTTT. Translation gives CASLDTGVADEKLFF.

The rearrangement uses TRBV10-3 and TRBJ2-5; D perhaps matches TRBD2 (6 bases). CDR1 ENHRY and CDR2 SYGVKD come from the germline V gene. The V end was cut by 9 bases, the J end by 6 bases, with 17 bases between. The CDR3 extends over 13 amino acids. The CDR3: CAINPGGSKTQYF. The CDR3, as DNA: TGTGCCATTAACCCTGGAGGGAGCAAGACCCAGTACTTC.

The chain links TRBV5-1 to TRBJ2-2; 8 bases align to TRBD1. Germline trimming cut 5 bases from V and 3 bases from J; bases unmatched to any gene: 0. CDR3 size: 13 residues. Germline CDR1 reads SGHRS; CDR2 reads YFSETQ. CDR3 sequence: CASRDRDTGELFF. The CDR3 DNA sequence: TGCGCCAGCAGGGACAGGGACACCGGGGAGCTGTTTTTT.

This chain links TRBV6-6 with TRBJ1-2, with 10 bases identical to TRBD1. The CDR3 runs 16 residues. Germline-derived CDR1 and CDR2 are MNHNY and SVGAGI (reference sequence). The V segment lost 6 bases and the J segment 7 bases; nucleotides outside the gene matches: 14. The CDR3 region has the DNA TGTGCCAGCAGGTCCAACACGGGGACAGGGGACGGTGGCTACACCTTC. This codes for CASRSNTGTGDGGYTF.

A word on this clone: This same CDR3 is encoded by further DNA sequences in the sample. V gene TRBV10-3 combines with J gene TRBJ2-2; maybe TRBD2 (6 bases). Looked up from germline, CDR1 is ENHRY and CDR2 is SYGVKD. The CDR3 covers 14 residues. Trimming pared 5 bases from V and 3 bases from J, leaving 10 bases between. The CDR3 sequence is CAISYTGDTGELFF. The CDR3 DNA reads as TGTGCCATCAGTTACACGGGGGACACCGGGGAGCTGTTTTTT.